This entry lists 12 T cell receptor beta chains sequenced from one sample in a study of identical twins. TCRdb re-analysed the 5' RACE reads in MiXCR, keeping a single row per CDR3 protein. Among under 1 million distinct CDR3 sequences listed, roughly an eighth were seen once. Another study also made use of these data, one on yellow fever vaccine responses in identical twins.

Material: PBMCs. These receptors came from a woman aged 18-35 years in good health.

This chain uses TRBV6-1 with TRBJ2-7; 9 positions agree with TRBD2. Losses at the gene ends were 0 bases for V and 2 bases for J; bases not matched to a gene: 8. Germline V CDR1 and CDR2: MNHNS, SASEGT. This CDR3 contains 17 residues. The CDR3 DNA follows: TGTGCCAGCAGTGAAGCGCTTTGGCTAGCGGGGCCCTACGAGCAGTACTTC. This sequence encodes CASSEALWLAGPYEQYF.

This clonotype was recorded a few times. The chain combines TRBV24-1 with TRBJ2-1, with 8 bases matching TRBD2. Trimming at V came to 5 bases and at J to 5 bases, leaving 10 bases not matched to a gene. In germline, CDR1 is KGHDR, CDR2 SFDVKD. The CDR3 has 16 amino acids. DNA for the CDR3: TGTGCCACCAGTGGTACGGGAGGGAGGTCCAACAATGAGCAGTTCTTC. It translates to CATSGTGGRSNNEQFF.

In this sample, this clonotype turned up a few times. The J gene is TRBJ2-1, the V gene TRBV6-6; TRBD2 might be the D (6 bases). V lost 8 bases, J lost 9 bases, and 17 bases lay in between. The CDR3 contains 13 residues. Germline V gene data show CDR1 as MNHNY and CDR2 as SVGAGI (reference sequence). This chain's CDR3 is CASRDSGRVEQFF. CDR3 nucleotides: TGTGCCAGCCGGGACTCCGGGCGAGTTGAGCAGTTCTTC.

V is TRBV12-3 or TRBV12-4 and J is TRBJ2-2, with 9 bases matching TRBD1. The CDR3 is 16 amino acids. Losses at the gene ends were 6 bases for V and 3 bases for J; bases not matched to a gene: 8. CDR3 region: CASRSGTGWDTGELFF. The CDR3 nucleotides are TGTGCCAGCAGGTCCGGGACAGGGTGGGACACCGGGGAGCTGTTTTTT.

This clonotype was picked up a small number of times. J is TRBJ2-3 and V is TRBV10-1, with D maybe TRBD1 (6 bases). This CDR3 is built from 14 residues. V was pared by 6 bases and J by 7 bases, with 17 bases between. Germline CDR1 reads WNHNN; CDR2 reads SYGVQD (reference sequence). For the CDR3, the DNA is TGCGCCAGCAGCGATATGACAGGAAGGTATACGCAGTATTTT. Translation: CASSDMTGRYTQYF.

This clonotype was seen many times. The genes are TRBV12-3 or TRBV12-4 and TRBJ2-7; perhaps TRBD2 as D (5 bases). Trimming took off 5 bases at V and 0 bases at J, with 14 bases between the two ends. CDR3 length: 15 residues. CDR3 loop: CASSDPLGSSYEQYF. The CDR3 DNA reads TGTGCCAGCAGTGATCCTCTTGGGAGCTCCTACGAGCAGTACTTC.

The rearrangement uses TRBV10-3 and TRBJ1-5, with D unclear. V lost 4 bases and J 9 bases, leaving 13 bases between the germline ends. The CDR3 consists of 13 residues. Germline CDR1 reads ENHRY; CDR2 reads SYGVKD. The CDR3 region has the DNA TGTGCCATCAGTGGGGAGCCGGCTAGGCCCCAGCATTTT. Protein sequence: CAISGEPARPQHF.

A single count supports this clonotype. The CDR3 DNA reads as TGTGCCAGCAGCTCGGGACAAACTCCCACAGATACGCAGTATTTT. This encodes CASSSGQTPTDTQYF. V gene TRBV28 combines with J gene TRBJ2-3; a weak D match, TRBD1 (6 bases). The CDR3 contains 15 residues. Germline V gene sequence: CDR1 MDHEN, CDR2 SYDVKM. V lost 6 bases and J 2 bases, leaving 15 bases between the germline ends.

The rearrangement uses TRBV25-1 and TRBJ2-1; D remains ambiguous. Germline V lookup: CDR1 MGHDK, CDR2 SYGVNS. The CDR3 consists of 15 residues. Trimming took off 2 bases at V and 2 bases at J, with 10 bases between the two ends. The CDR3 DNA follows: TGTGCCAGCAGTGAAGTAAAGGGAACCTACAATGAGCAGTTCTTC. This gives the protein CASSEVKGTYNEQFF. Full variable domain (rest looked up from reference TRBV25-1 and TRBJ2-1): EADIYQTPRYLVIGTGKKITLECSQTMGHDKMYWYQQDPGMELHLIHYSYGVNSTEKGDLSSESTVSRIRTEHFPLTLESARPSHTSQYLCASSEVKGTYNEQFFGPGTRLTVL.

This clonotype was recorded at least ten times. The chain couples TRBV12-3 or TRBV12-4 to TRBJ1-2; 9 positions match TRBD1. The CDR3 totals 16 residues. After removal of 7 bases from V and 0 bases from J, the junction contained 9 bases not matched to a gene. CDR3 bases: TGTGCCAGCACCGGACAGGGGATCCTGACTAACTATGGCTACACCTTC. Its protein product is CASTGQGILTNYGYTF.

J is TRBJ2-5 and V is TRBV7-8, with D perhaps being TRBD1 or TRBD2 (5 bases each). This CDR3 has 15 amino acids. Germline loops: CDR1 SGHVS, CDR2 FQNEAQ. Trimming cost V 0 bases and J 5 bases, with 13 bases left between them. This chain's CDR3 is CASSLAWGRGETQYF. DNA of the CDR3: TGTGCCAGCAGCTTAGCATGGGGGAGAGGGGAGACCCAGTACTTC.

The sample holds a few counts of this clonotype. The rearrangement joins TRBV4-1 to TRBJ2-7, with 16 nucleotides matching TRBD2. V gave up 2 bases and J gave up 3 bases; unmatched junction bases: 7. This CDR3 comprises 18 residues. Germline V CDR1 and CDR2: MGHRA, YSYEKL. CDR3 sequence reads: CASSQPGLAGGQDYEQYF. The CDR3 nucleotides are TGCGCCAGCAGCCAACCGGGACTAGCGGGAGGGCAGGACTACGAGCAGTACTTC.